A selection of T cell receptor beta chains follows, all from one sample in a study of T-cell reconstitution after alpha-beta-depleted transplantation in children. One entry per CDR3 protein, called by TCRdb with MiXCR from the PCR reads. The top ten clones hold less than 8% of a sample with 330,000 or so distinct CDR3 sequences, about a tenth of them seen once. The sequences come from PBMCs, collected before TCRalphabeta/CD19-depleted stem cell transplant. The receptors come from a boy in the first two years of life with acute myeloid leukemia, due to receive a stem cell transplant. CDR3s include the opening cysteine and the closing phenylalanine or tryptophan. A D gene is named only where the DNA matches it firmly. A row's size may be missing; if present it is once, few, many or a size class.

d_call	j_call	v_call	clone_size	cdr3_aa	cdr3_nt
TRBD2	TRBJ2-5	TRBV27	.	CASSLSSGRAGETQYF	TGTGCCAGCAGTTTATCTAGCGGGAGGGCGGGAGAGACCCAGTACTTC
TRBD2	TRBJ2-3	TRBV5-6	few	CASTNPGLGVDTQYF	TGTGCCAGCACCAATCCGGGACTAGGGGTAGATACGCAGTATTTT
.	TRBJ2-6	TRBV20-1	.	CSARAVGANVLTF	TGCAGTGCTAGGGCAGTAGGGGCCAACGTCCTGACTTTC
TRBD1	TRBJ1-2	TRBV28	.	CASNFPGQGNYGYTF	TGTGCCAGCAACTTCCCGGGACAGGGGAATTATGGCTACACCTTC
TRBD2	TRBJ2-1	TRBV12-3/TRBV12-4	few	CASSFNSGGLYNEQFF	TGTGCCAGCAGTTTCAATAGCGGGGGGCTATACAATGAGCAGTTCTTC
.	TRBJ1-2	TRBV28	many	CASSFDEGYTF	TGTGCCAGCAGTTTCGATGAAGGCTACACCTTC
TRBD1	TRBJ1-6	TRBV28	many	CASRRDRGPYNSPLHF	TGTGCCAGCAGGAGGGACAGGGGTCCCTATAATTCACCCCTCCACTTT
.	TRBJ2-1	TRBV3-1	many	CASNQGGRHNEQFF	TGTGCCAGCAACCAAGGGGGTCGGCACAATGAGCAGTTCTTC
.	TRBJ2-5	TRBV6-1	many	CASSFTGMETQYF	TGTGCCAGCAGCTTCACAGGGATGGAGACCCAGTACTTC
.	TRBJ2-1	TRBV7-3	many	CASSLDVSSFHEQFF	TGTGCCAGCAGCTTAGATGTGAGTAGCTTCCATGAGCAGTTCTTC
.	TRBJ1-3	TRBV5-1	many	CASSLSPATSGNTIYF	TGCGCCAGCAGCTTGTCACCCGCTACATCTGGAAACACCATATATTTT
TRBD1	TRBJ1-6	TRBV28	.	CASGQVNSPLHF	TGTGCCAGCGGACAGGTTAATTCACCCCTCCACTTT
TRBD1	TRBJ2-1	TRBV5-1	few	CARQGAYDNEQFF	TGCGCCAGACAGGGGGCGTATGACAATGAGCAGTTCTTC
TRBD1	TRBJ2-2	TRBV4-2	many	CASSQGRGRTGELFF	TGTGCCAGCAGCCAGGGCAGGGGGCGCACCGGGGAGCTGTTTTTT
TRBD2	TRBJ2-5	TRBV12-3/TRBV12-4	many	CASSPGLASETQYF	TGTGCCAGCAGCCCGGGACTAGCATCAGAGACCCAGTACTTC
.	TRBJ1-6	TRBV12-3/TRBV12-4	.	CASRAPDSPLHF	TGTGCCAGCAGGGCACCAGATTCACCCCTCCACTTT
TRBD2	TRBJ2-5	TRBV19	few	CASSSWGGVEETQYF	TGTGCCAGTAGTTCCTGGGGGGGGGTCGAAGAGACCCAGTACTTC
.	TRBJ2-7	TRBV27	many	CASSATVPARGQYF	TGTGCCAGTTCCGCGACAGTACCCGCCCGAGGGCAGTACTTC
TRBD2	TRBJ2-7	TRBV20-1	many	CSAMTSGTLSSYEQYF	TGCAGTGCTATGACTAGCGGGACCCTAAGCTCCTACGAGCAGTACTTC
.	TRBJ1-1	TRBV5-1	many	CASSLDQGGANTEAFF	TGCGCCAGCAGCTTGGATCAGGGCGGGGCGAACACTGAAGCTTTCTTT
.	TRBJ2-6	TRBV4-1	many	CASSHLYRAGANVLTF	TGCGCCAGCAGCCACCTCTACAGGGCTGGGGCCAACGTCCTGACTTTC
.	TRBJ2-7	TRBV12-3/TRBV12-4	many	CASSLRTPEQYF	TGTGCCAGCAGTTTAAGGACTCCCGAGCAGTACTTC
.	TRBJ2-3	TRBV9	many	CASSVDPRTDTQYF	TGTGCCAGCAGCGTAGACCCCCGCACAGATACGCAGTATTTT
.	TRBJ2-7	TRBV28	many	CASSLTLRQYF	TGTGCCAGCAGTTTGACCTTACGGCAGTACTTC
.	TRBJ2-7	TRBV29-1	many	CSVEGPLGNYEQYF	TGCAGCGTTGAAGGGCCTTTAGGGAATTACGAGCAGTACTTC
.	TRBJ2-7	TRBV20-1	many	CSASYSSSSYEQYF	TGCAGTGCTAGTTACAGCTCGAGCTCCTACGAGCAGTACTTC
.	TRBJ2-1	TRBV15	many	CATSIGGLSYNEQFF	TGTGCCACCAGCATTGGGGGTCTCTCCTACAATGAGCAGTTCTTC
TRBD2	TRBJ2-2	TRBV12-3/TRBV12-4	many	CASSFRTSGLTGELFF	TGTGCCAGCAGTTTCAGGACTAGCGGCCTCACCGGGGAGCTGTTTTTT
TRBD1	TRBJ2-7	TRBV6-5	many	CASRPGTGRNYEQYF	TGTGCCAGCAGGCCCGGGACAGGGAGAAACTACGAGCAGTACTTC